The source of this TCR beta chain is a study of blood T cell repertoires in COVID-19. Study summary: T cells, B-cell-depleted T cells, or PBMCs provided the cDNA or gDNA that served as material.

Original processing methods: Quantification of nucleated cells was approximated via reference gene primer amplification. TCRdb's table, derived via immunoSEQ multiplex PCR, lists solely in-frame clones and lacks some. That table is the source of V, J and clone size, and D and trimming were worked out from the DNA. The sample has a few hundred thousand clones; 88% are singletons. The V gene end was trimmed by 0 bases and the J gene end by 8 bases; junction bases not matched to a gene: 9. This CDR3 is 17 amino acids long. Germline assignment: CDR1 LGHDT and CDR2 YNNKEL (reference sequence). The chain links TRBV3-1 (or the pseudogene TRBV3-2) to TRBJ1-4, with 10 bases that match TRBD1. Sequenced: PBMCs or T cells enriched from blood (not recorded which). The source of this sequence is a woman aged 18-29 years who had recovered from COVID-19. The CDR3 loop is CASSQELTGGFWEKLFF. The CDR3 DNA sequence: TGTGCCAGCAGCCAAGAATTGACAGGGGGCTTTTGGGAAAAACTGTTTTTT.